Listed below are T cell receptor beta chains from one sample, sequenced in a study of blood T cell repertoires in COVID-19. The method was immunoSEQ multiplex PCR; TCRdb's version includes in-frame clones alone and lacks a portion of them. The table shows some 64,000 clones, with about three quarters occurring only once. The sequencing input was peripheral blood. Receptor source: a human donor in a cohort sampled during active COVID-19. Both conserved end residues are part of each CDR3. A D gene is named only where the DNA matches it firmly. Size is omitted from some rows. Given values are once, few, many or a class for expanded clones.

clone size | D gene | J gene | V gene | CDR3 protein | CDR3 DNA
- | TRBD1 | TRBJ1-1 | TRBV19 | CASSIRDRGTEAFF | TGTGCCAGTAGTATAAGGGACAGGGGCACTGAAGCTTTCTTT
- | - | TRBJ1-2 | TRBV18 | CASSQGGDYGYTF | TGTGCCAGCTCACAAGGAGGGGACTATGGCTACACCTTC
- | - | TRBJ1-4 | TRBV12-3/TRBV12-4 | CASSLVGEKLFF | TGTGCCAGCAGTTTAGTCGGTGAAAAACTGTTTTTT
- | TRBD1 | TRBJ1-1 | TRBV5-1 | CASSLDRVTEAFF | TGCGCCAGCAGCTTAGACAGGGTGACTGAAGCTTTCTTT
- | TRBD1 | TRBJ2-1 | TRBV24-1 | CATSDPNPDHRGGSYNEQFF | TGTGCCACCAGTGACCCCAACCCAGATCACAGGGGTGGCTCCTACAATGAGCAGTTCTTC
once | - | TRBJ2-5 | TRBV7-9 | CASSRLDRETQYF | TGTGCCAGCAGCCGCCTTGACAGAGAGACCCAGTACTTC
- | TRBD1 | TRBJ2-7 | TRBV23-1 | CASSPLGTGWYF | TGCGCCAGCAGCCCACTCGGGACAGGGTGGTACTTC
- | - | TRBJ2-6 | TRBV6-5 | CASTQTGANVLTF | TGTGCCAGCACTCAGACTGGGGCCAACGTCCTGACTTTC
- | - | TRBJ2-2 | TRBV7-8 | CASSFGRLANTGELFF | TGTGCCAGCAGCTTCGGGAGACTAGCGAACACCGGGGAGCTGTTTTTT
- | - | TRBJ2-5 | TRBV7-6 | CASSLSQGGQETQYF | TGTGCCAGCAGCTTAAGTCAGGGTGGTCAAGAGACCCAGTACTTC
many | TRBD1 | TRBJ1-2 | TRBV6-5 | CASRADNRGRDGYTF | TGTGCCAGCAGAGCCGATAACAGGGGGCGGGATGGCTACACCTTC
- | - | TRBJ2-4 | TRBV10-3 | CATQEGRDQNIQYF | TGTGCCACCCAGGAGGGCAGGGACCAAAACATTCAGTACTTC
- | - | TRBJ2-3 | TRBV19 | CASSMGVTDTQYF | TGTGCCAGTAGTATGGGCGTGACAGATACGCAGTATTTT
- | TRBD2 | TRBJ2-1 | TRBV25-1 | CASSALVERGNEQFF | TGTGCCAGCAGTGCCCTGGTCGAGCGGGGGAATGAGCAGTTCTTC
- | TRBD2 | TRBJ2-3 | TRBV7-9 | CASSPLARTDTQYF | TGTGCCAGCAGTCCACTAGCGAGGACAGATACGCAGTATTTT
- | - | TRBJ2-7 | TRBV18 | CASSPPQGQAPAYEQYF | TGTGCCAGCTCACCACCCCAGGGGCAGGCCCCCGCCTACGAGCAGTACTTC
- | - | TRBJ2-7 | TRBV7-2 | CASSPVTGYEQYF | TGTGCCAGCAGCCCCGTGACAGGCTACGAGCAGTACTTC
- | - | TRBJ2-3 | TRBV19 | CASTVGVGRDTDTQYF | TGTGCCAGTACGGTGGGAGTAGGGCGGGACACAGATACGCAGTATTTT
- | - | TRBJ2-3 | TRBV4-3 | CASSRVQGTQYF | TGCGCCAGCAGCCGCGTCCAGGGTACGCAGTATTTT
- | TRBD1 | TRBJ1-2 | TRBV10-3 | CAISEAQGAGGYTF | TGTGCCATCAGTGAGGCCCAGGGGGCGGGAGGCTACACCTTC
- | - | TRBJ2-3 | TRBV5-1 | CASSLPPPHRGRGFGNTQYF | TGCGCCAGCAGCCTTCCGCCCCCTCATAGGGGAAGGGGGTTCGGGAATACGCAGTATTTT
- | TRBD1 | TRBJ1-2 | TRBV6-6 | CASTKTGGGYTF | TGTGCCAGCACTAAGACAGGGGGTGGCTACACCTTC
- | - | TRBJ1-2 | TRBV7-2 | CASSLGVRQAWDGYTF | TGTGCCAGCAGCTTAGGGGTCCGACAGGCCTGGGACGGCTACACCTTC
- | - | TRBJ2-3 | TRBV18 | CASSPGADTQYF | TGTGCCAGCTCACCAGGAGCAGATACGCAGTATTTT
once | - | TRBJ1-1 | TRBV11-2 | CASSPSTGGTEAFF | TGTGCCAGCAGCCCCTCCACGGGGGGGACTGAAGCTTTCTTT
few | TRBD1 | TRBJ2-1 | TRBV10-3 | CAISEPRDRGYNEQFF | TGTGCCATCAGTGAGCCCCGGGACAGGGGATACAATGAGCAGTTCTTC
- | - | TRBJ1-5 | TRBV19 | CASSTTGSNQPQHF | TGTGCCAGTAGTACGACAGGCAGCAATCAGCCCCAGCATTTT
- | - | TRBJ1-6 | TRBV5-6 | CASSLSGNGSPLHF | TGTGCCAGCAGCCTATCGGGTAATGGTTCACCCCTCCACTTT
- | - | TRBJ1-2 | TRBV6-6 | CASSPATGKYGYTF | TGTGCCAGCAGCCCAGCGACGGGGAAATATGGCTACACCTTC
- | - | TRBJ2-4 | TRBV2 | CASSEWGDSKNIQYF | TGTGCCAGCAGTGAATGGGGGGACAGCAAAAACATTCAGTACTTC
- | TRBD2 | TRBJ2-5 | TRBV5-1 | CASSLSGTSIETQYF | TGCGCCAGCAGCTTGAGCGGGACTAGTATTGAGACCCAGTACTTC
- | TRBD1 | TRBJ2-7 | TRBV5-1 | CASSLSGTVDEQYF | TGCGCCAGCAGCTTGTCCGGGACAGTCGACGAGCAGTACTTC
- | TRBD1 | TRBJ2-7 | TRBV18 | CASSPPSGQGVYEQYF | TGTGCCAGCTCACCACCTTCGGGACAGGGGGTCTACGAGCAGTACTTC
- | - | TRBJ1-5 | TRBV30 | CAWSNREGSQHF | TGTGCCTGGAGTAACCGGGAGGGGTCCCAGCATTTT
- | - | TRBJ2-1 | TRBV19 | CASTPRISYNEQFF | TGTGCCAGTACCCCGAGAATCTCCTACAATGAGCAGTTCTTC
- | - | TRBJ1-1 | TRBV6-6 | CASSGQGFPEAFF | TGTGCCAGCAGTGGTCAGGGGTTTCCTGAAGCTTTCTTT
- | TRBD1 | TRBJ1-5 | TRBV3-1/TRBV3-2 | CASSRTGANQPQHF | TGTGCCAGCAGTCGAACAGGGGCCAATCAGCCCCAGCATTTT
- | - | TRBJ2-5 | TRBV19 | CASSIAHSPMETQYF | TGTGCCAGTAGTATAGCTCACTCTCCGATGGAGACCCAGTACTTC
once | - | TRBJ2-3 | TRBV2 | CASSEGGYGGTSTDTQYF | TGTGCCAGCAGTGAGGGCGGGTACGGGGGAACTAGCACAGATACGCAGTATTTT
- | TRBD2 | TRBJ2-5 | TRBV7-9 | CASSPTGTSLLGETQYF | TGTGCCAGCAGCCCGACCGGGACTAGCCTTCTCGGAGAGACCCAGTACTTC
- | TRBD1 | TRBJ1-2 | TRBV7-2 | CASSNRGTVDGYTF | TGTGCCAGCAGCAATCGCGGGACAGTCGATGGCTACACCTTC
- | TRBD2 | TRBJ2-1 | TRBV11-2 | CASSLRLAGNLYNEQFF | TGTGCCAGCAGCCTTCGACTAGCGGGGAATCTCTACAATGAGCAGTTCTTC
- | TRBD2 | TRBJ2-7 | TRBV6-6 | CASSPGRVYEQYF | TGTGCCAGCAGTCCCGGGAGGGTCTACGAGCAGTACTTC
- | TRBD1 | TRBJ2-3 | TRBV2 | CASSDRDRGPDTQYF | TGTGCCAGCAGTGACCGGGACAGGGGTCCCGATACGCAGTATTTT
- | TRBD2 | TRBJ2-5 | TRBV7-6 | CASSPAGGKETQYF | TGTGCCAGCAGCCCCGCGGGGGGTAAAGAGACCCAGTACTTC
- | - | TRBJ1-4 | TRBV4-3 | CASSQGSRGEKLFF | TGCGCCAGCAGCCAAGGGTCCAGGGGAGAAAAACTGTTTTTT
- | - | TRBJ1-2 | TRBV21-1 | CASSKLDRRANYGYTF | TGTGCCAGCAGCAAATTGGACAGGAGAGCTAACTATGGCTACACCTTC
- | - | TRBJ1-6 | TRBV19 | CASSAAYNSPLHF | TGTGCCAGTTCCGCAGCGTATAATTCACCCCTCCACTTT
once | TRBD2 | TRBJ2-5 | TRBV9 | CASSGSGQETQYF | TGTGCCAGCAGCGGTAGCGGGCAAGAGACCCAGTACTTC
- | - | TRBJ1-4 | TRBV9 | CASSPREFRANEKLFF | TGTGCCAGCAGCCCCAGGGAATTTAGGGCTAATGAAAAACTGTTTTTT
- | TRBD1 | TRBJ2-7 | TRBV27 | CASSLTARTGGSYEQYF | TGTGCCAGCAGTCTCACCGCTCGGACAGGGGGCTCCTACGAGCAGTACTTC
- | TRBD1 | TRBJ2-7 | TRBV30 | CAWSPPGTARKQYF | TGTGCCTGGAGTCCACCAGGGACAGCCAGAAAGCAGTACTTC
few | - | TRBJ2-3 | TRBV19 | CASSIGGPGASGFF | TGTGCCAGTAGTATAGGAGGGCCTGGAGCTTCGGGTTTCTTT
once | - | TRBJ2-3 | TRBV19 | CASSPRGIPDTQYF | TGTGCCAGTAGTCCCCGGGGAATCCCAGATACGCAGTATTTT
- | - | TRBJ1-4 | TRBV5-5 | CASSFTATNEKLFF | TGTGCCAGCAGCTTCACTGCAACTAATGAAAAACTGTTTTTT
few | - | TRBJ1-2 | TRBV18 | CASSPFSRGDYGYTF | TGTGCCAGCTCACCTTTCTCTCGGGGTGACTATGGCTACACCTTC
- | TRBD1 | TRBJ2-7 | TRBV27 | CASRTETGHYEQYF | TGTGCCAGCAGAACCGAGACAGGGCACTACGAGCAGTACTTC
- | - | TRBJ2-5 | TRBV2 | CASRIQQVGETQYF | TGTGCCAGCAGAATCCAGCAGGTCGGAGAGACCCAGTACTTC
once | TRBD2 | TRBJ2-5 | TRBV15 | CATSRMNVPGPGGTQYF | TGTGCCACCAGCAGAATGAATGTCCCGGGACCGGGGGGGACCCAGTACTTC